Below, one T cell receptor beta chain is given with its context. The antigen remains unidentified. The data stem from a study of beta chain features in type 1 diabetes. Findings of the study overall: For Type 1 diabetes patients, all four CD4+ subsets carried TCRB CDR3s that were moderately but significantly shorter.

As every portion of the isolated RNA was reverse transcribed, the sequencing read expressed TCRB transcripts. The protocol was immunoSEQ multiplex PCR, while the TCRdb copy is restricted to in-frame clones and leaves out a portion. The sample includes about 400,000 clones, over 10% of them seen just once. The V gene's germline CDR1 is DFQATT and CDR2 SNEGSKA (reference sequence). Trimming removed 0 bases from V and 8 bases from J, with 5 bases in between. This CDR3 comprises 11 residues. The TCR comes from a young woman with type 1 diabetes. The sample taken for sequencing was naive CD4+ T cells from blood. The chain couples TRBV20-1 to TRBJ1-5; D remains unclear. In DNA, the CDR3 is TGCAGTGCTAGAGATCAGGAGCCCCAGCATTTT. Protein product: CSARDQEPQHF.